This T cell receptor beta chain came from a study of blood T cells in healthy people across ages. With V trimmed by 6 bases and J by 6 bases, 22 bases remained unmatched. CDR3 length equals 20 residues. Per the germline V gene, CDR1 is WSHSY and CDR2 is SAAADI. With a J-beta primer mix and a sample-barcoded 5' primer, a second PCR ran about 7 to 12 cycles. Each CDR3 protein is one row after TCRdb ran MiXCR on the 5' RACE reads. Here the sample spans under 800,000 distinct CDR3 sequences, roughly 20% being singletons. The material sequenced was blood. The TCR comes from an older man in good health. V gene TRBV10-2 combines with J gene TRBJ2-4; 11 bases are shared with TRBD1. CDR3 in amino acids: CASSALFEWGQGEERNIQYF. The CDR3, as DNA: TGCGCCAGCAGCGCCCTGTTTGAATGGGGACAGGGGGAAGAAAGAAACATTCAGTACTTC.